This TCR beta chain was recovered during a study of blood T cell repertoires in COVID-19. Whole-study context: Collection of acute and convalescent COVID-19 samples took place in the United States, Italy and Spain. T cells, B-cell-depleted T cells, or PBMCs provided the cDNA or gDNA that served as material.

The CDR3 is made up of 15 amino acids. J was trimmed by 2 bases and V by 4 bases; bases with no gene match: 4. Per the germline V gene, CDR1 is MRHNA and CDR2 is SNTAGT. In the authors' methods: From reference gene primer amplification, estimates of nucleated cell counts were derived. TCRdb's copy holds only in-frame clones and misses some; the assay was immunoSEQ multiplex PCR. D and trimming come from the DNA, and the V and J calls and clone size come from that table. The repertoire holds 200,000 or so clones, around four fifths seen once, with approximately 0.99% in the top ten. This clonotype was sampled from a man aged 55-75 years with COVID-19, enrolled during active disease. The sample consisted of peripheral blood. The chain recombines TRBV6-4 with TRBJ2-1; TRBD2 agrees at 8 bases. This chain's CDR3 is CASSGGTRPYNEQFF. Here the CDR3 DNA reads TGTGCCAGCAGTGGTGGGACTAGGCCCTACAATGAGCAGTTCTTC.